This TCR beta chain was recovered during a study of cytomegalovirus exposure and HLA in healthy donors. This CDR3 is built from 14 residues. Trimming cost V 0 bases and J 2 bases; bases outside gene matches: 0. The germline V gene has CDR1 SGHRS and CDR2 YFSETQ. This clone was found a few times. Its antigen is as yet unknown. Other DNA sequences in the same sample also yield this CDR3. Study-wide results and limits: The majority of CMV-associated TCR beta chains were reported as apparently HLA-restricted in a later analysis. Cytomegalovirus status, reportedly, was diagnosed with high specificity and sensitivity by the classifier. Most TCR sequences were uncommon, yet certain public TCRs appeared in many donors.

The PCR had 60 Vbeta and 13 Jbeta primers. Libraries were prepared by immunoSEQ multiplex PCR; TCRdb keeps only in-frame clonotypes and omits some of them. The data show some 56,000 clones, approximately 80% seen once. The chain employs TRBV5-1 and TRBJ1-2; 8 bases are shared with TRBD1. This receptor was identified in a man aged 50 or older in good health and CMV-seronegative. Sequenced input: PBMCs. Here the CDR3 DNA reads TGCGCCAGCAGCTTGGGACAGGGGAACTATGGCTACACCTTC. Its translation is CASSLGQGNYGYTF.